One sample yielded the 12 T cell receptor beta chains listed below, sequenced in a study of blood T cell repertoires in COVID-19. Sequencing used immunoSEQ multiplex PCR; TCRdb keeps in-frame clones, though not all of them. The repertoire has some 200,000 clones, about 89% of them found once; the top ten carry just under 2.5%. Sequencing was done on a sample of peripheral blood. Receptor source: a man in his forties with active or convalescent COVID-19.

The rearrangement uses TRBV4-1 and TRBJ1-5; 9 bases align to TRBD1. CDR3 size: 16 residues. V gave up 4 bases and J gave up 4 bases; unmatched junction bases: 8. Germline CDR1 is MGHRA and CDR2 is YSYEKL. This chain's CDR3 is CASSLQGAAANQPQHF. CDR3 coding DNA: TGCGCCAGCAGCCTACAGGGGGCAGCGGCGAATCAGCCCCAGCATTTT.

The genes are TRBV7-2 and TRBJ1-5, with D unresolved. V lost 4 bases and J 7 bases, leaving 14 bases between the germline ends. The CDR3 has 14 amino acids. Germline CDR1 is SGHTA and CDR2 is FQGNSA. CDR3 residues: CASSSAGSGQPQHF. CDR3 nucleotides: TGTGCCAGCAGCTCGGCGGGGAGTGGGCAGCCCCAGCATTTT.

V gene TRBV19 combines with J gene TRBJ1-5, with 7 bases that match TRBD1. Looked up from germline, CDR1 is LNHDA and CDR2 is SQIVND (reference sequence). V lost 3 bases and J lost 3; bases outside the gene matches: 5. The CDR3 is 15 amino acids. The CDR3 DNA sequence: TGTGCCAGTAGTATTTTGACAGGGTTCAATCAGCCCCAGCATTTT. Protein: CASSILTGFNQPQHF.

This chain uses TRBV4-1 with TRBJ1-2; 7 bases agree with TRBD1. CDR1 is MGHRA, CDR2 YSYEKL, per germline. The CDR3 has 16 amino acids. Germline trimming cut 0 bases from V and 3 bases from J; bases unmatched to any gene: 7. The CDR3 is CASSQDYSTGYYGYTF. CDR3 bases: TGCGCCAGCAGCCAAGACTATTCGACAGGGTACTATGGCTACACCTTC.

This chain connects TRBV15 to TRBJ2-7; 11 bases are a match to TRBD2. CDR3 length: 16 residues. The germline gives CDR1 LNHNV, CDR2 YYDKDF (reference sequence). J lost 1 base, V lost 6 bases, and 8 bases had no gene match. CDR3 protein: CATRSAGTSGSYEQYF. As DNA, the CDR3 is TGTGCCACCAGAAGCGCCGGGACTAGCGGTTCCTACGAGCAGTACTTC. The full variable domain, in which reference TRBV15 and TRBJ2-7 provide the parts outside the CDR3, is DAMVIQNPRYQVTQFGKPVTLSCSQTLNHNVMYWYQQKSSQAPKLLFHYYDKDFNNEADTPDNFQSRRPNTSFCFLDIRSPGLGDTAMYLCATRSAGTSGSYEQYFGPGTRLTVT.

The J gene is TRBJ1-4, the V gene TRBV6-5; a weak D match, TRBD1 (5 bases). V lost 2 bases, J lost 7 bases, and 11 bases lay in between. In germline, CDR1 is MNHEY, CDR2 SVGAGI. CDR3 length equals 14 residues. The DNA for the CDR3 is TGTGCCAGCAGTTACAGGGGAGGGGTTGAAAAACTGTTTTTT. Translation: CASSYRGGVEKLFF.

The chain employs TRBV19 and TRBJ1-2, with 7 bases that match TRBD1. The CDR3 has 12 amino acids. In germline, CDR1 is LNHDA, CDR2 SQIVND (reference sequence). V shed 7 bases and J 8 bases; nucleotides not matched to a gene: 7. DNA for the CDR3: TGTGCCAGTACCCTGACAGGGAGGGGCTACACCTTC. This codes for CASTLTGRGYTF.

V usage is TRBV24-1 and J usage is TRBJ2-2; 7 bases are shared with TRBD2. CDR3 length: 16 amino acids. CDR1 and CDR2 (germline): KGHDR, SFDVKD. The ends lost 3 bases at V and 1 base at J; junction bases unmatched: 4. CDR3 DNA: TGTGCCACCAGTGATCCCGGGGGGTTGAACACCGGGGAGCTGTTTTTT. As protein: CATSDPGGLNTGELFF.

The rearrangement uses TRBV9 and TRBJ1-1, with D perhaps matching TRBD1 (6 bases). With 4 bases removed from V and 4 bases from J, the gap between germline ends came to 11 bases. The CDR3 contains 13 residues. The germline CDR1 and CDR2 sequences are SGDLS and YYNGEE. CDR3: CASSSTGTTEAFF. The CDR3 DNA reads as TGTGCCAGCAGCTCAACAGGGACCACTGAAGCTTTCTTT.

The chain is built from TRBV20-1 and TRBJ1-2; 7 nucleotides match TRBD1. V shed 6 bases, J shed 4 bases, and the junction held 2 bases outside the gene matches. Looked up from germline, CDR1 is DFQATT and CDR2 is SNEGSKA (reference sequence). The CDR3 is made up of 11 amino acids. The CDR3 loop reads CSAGDSYGYTF. CDR3 nucleotides: TGCAGTGCCGGGGACAGCTATGGCTACACCTTC.

The chain carries TRBV5-1 and TRBJ2-1, with TRBD2 matching over 13 bases. V lost 3 bases and J lost 1; bases outside the gene matches: 7. Germline V gives CDR1 SGHRS, CDR2 YFSETQ. The CDR3 has 18 amino acids. The chain's CDR3 is CASSSTSGGARSYNEQFF. As DNA, the CDR3 is TGCGCCAGCAGCTCCACTAGCGGGGGGGCCAGGTCCTACAATGAGCAGTTCTTC.

The CDR3 spells CASSPPAGMLFYEQYF. The CDR3, as DNA: TGTGCCAGCTCACCACCAGCGGGGATGCTATTCTACGAGCAGTACTTC. J is TRBJ2-7 and V is TRBV18; 7 nucleotides match TRBD2. The V gene's germline CDR1 is KGHSH and CDR2 LQKENI. CDR3 length: 16 amino acids. With 0 bases clipped from V and 3 bases from J, the junction kept 8 bases outside the gene matches.